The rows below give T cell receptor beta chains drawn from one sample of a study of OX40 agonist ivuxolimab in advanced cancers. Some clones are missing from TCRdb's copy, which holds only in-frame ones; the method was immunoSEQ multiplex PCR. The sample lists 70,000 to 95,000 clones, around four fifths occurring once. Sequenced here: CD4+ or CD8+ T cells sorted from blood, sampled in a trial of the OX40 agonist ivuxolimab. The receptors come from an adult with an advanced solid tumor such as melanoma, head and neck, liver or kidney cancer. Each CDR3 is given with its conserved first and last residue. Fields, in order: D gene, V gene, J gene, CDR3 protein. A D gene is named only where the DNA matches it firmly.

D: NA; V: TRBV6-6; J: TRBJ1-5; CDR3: CASSFGEPQHF
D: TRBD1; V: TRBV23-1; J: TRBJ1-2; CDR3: CASSHRGRAGQDGYTF
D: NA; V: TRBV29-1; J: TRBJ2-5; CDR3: CSVETRARGETQYF
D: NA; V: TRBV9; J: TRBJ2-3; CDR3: CASSVGPPLYTDTQYF
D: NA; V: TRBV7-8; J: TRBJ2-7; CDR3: CASSSGLALSYEQYF
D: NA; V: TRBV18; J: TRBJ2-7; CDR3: CASSTDSFYEQYF
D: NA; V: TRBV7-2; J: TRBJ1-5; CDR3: CASSLRGVGQPQHF
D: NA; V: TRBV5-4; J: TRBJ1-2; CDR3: CASSIDGHYGYTF
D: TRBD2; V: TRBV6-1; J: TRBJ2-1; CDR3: CASRNSGGANEQFF
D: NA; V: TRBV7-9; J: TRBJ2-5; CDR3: CASSSVARDLKETQYF
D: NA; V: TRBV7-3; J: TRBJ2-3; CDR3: CASSLDGVSDTQYF
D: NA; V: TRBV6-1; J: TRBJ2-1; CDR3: CASIVALARNEQFF
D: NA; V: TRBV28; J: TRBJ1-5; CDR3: CASSTGDQPQHF
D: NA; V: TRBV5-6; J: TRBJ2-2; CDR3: CASSLGTVTGELFF
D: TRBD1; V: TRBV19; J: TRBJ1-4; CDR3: CASSRQGGHEKLFF
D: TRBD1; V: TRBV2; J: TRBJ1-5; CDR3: CASSALSTGLGQPQHF
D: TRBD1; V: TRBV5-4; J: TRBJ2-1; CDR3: CASSHRQGPDNEQFF
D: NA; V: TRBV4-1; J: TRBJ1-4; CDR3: CASSQGGTSNEKLFF
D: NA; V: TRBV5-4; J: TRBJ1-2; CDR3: CASSLGTDNYGYTF
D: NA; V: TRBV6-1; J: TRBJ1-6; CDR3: CASSERGFPLSPLHF
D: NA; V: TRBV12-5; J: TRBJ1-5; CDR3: CASGDTRTQYQPQHF
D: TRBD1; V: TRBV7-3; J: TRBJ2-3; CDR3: CASSGQASTDTQYF
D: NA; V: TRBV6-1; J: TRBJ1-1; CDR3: CASSEARGFLGWTEAFF
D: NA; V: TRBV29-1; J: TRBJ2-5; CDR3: CSLISQGQETQYF
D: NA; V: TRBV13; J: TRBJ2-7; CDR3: CASSRINRLGNYEQYF
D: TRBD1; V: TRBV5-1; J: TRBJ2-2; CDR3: CASSLGGTAASFF
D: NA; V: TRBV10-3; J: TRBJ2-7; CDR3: CAISEAFSEQYF
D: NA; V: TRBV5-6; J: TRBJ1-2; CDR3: CASSFLEGGVYGYTF
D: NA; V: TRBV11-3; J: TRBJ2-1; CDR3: CASSLRENEQFF
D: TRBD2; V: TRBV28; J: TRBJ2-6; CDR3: CASSFSAGGRANVLTF